This T cell receptor beta chain was retrieved from a study of T-cell reconstitution after alpha-beta-depleted transplantation in children. This CDR3 region has 15 residues. V dropped 4 bases and J dropped 5; count of bases not matched to a gene: 10. The germline V gene encodes CDR1 DFQATT and CDR2 SNEGSKA (reference sequence). Preparation of the TCRbeta library involved a method that used unique molecular identifiers. One entry per CDR3 protein, called by TCRdb with MiXCR from the PCR reads. In the table there are around 400,000 distinct CDR3 sequences, roughly 22% of which are singletons. The sequencing here drew on PBMCs from the stem cell graft donor, taken from the stem cell graft. The gene calls are TRBV20-1 and TRBJ2-7; TRBD2 agrees at 11 bases. The TCR sequence derives from a human donor who donated a stem cell graft to a child with acute myeloid leukemia. CDR3 sequence reads: CSAIPLAGGRHEQYF. In DNA, the CDR3 is TGCAGTGCTATCCCCCTAGCGGGAGGTCGCCACGAGCAGTACTTC.